A selection of T cell receptor beta chains follows, all from one sample in a study of regulatory T cells in long-lasting Graves disease. From the multiplex PCR reads, TCRdb called clonotypes with MiXCR, one entry per CDR3 protein. The repertoire holds about 540,000 distinct CDR3 sequences, with 13% as singletons. Another study also made use of these data, one on T cells in Graves' hyperthyroidism and ophthalmopathy.

Sequencing was performed on peripheral blood mononuclear cells (PBMCs), taken at new diagnosis, from a patient treated with antithyroid drugs. These receptor sequences come from a man younger than 45 with Graves disease. CDR3s include the opening cysteine and the closing phenylalanine or tryptophan. D genes are given only for firm matches. For some rows the clone size is stated as once, few or many, or as a class when expanded; others skip it.

DNA,CDR3,J,D,length,size,V
TGTGCCAGCAGTGAATCAGGACTACTCGTTGAGCAGTTCTTC,CASSESGLLVEQFF,TRBJ2-1,.,14,.,TRBV25-1
TGCAGCGACCTAGGGCGGGAGGGCTACACCGGGGAGCTGTTTTTT,CSDLGREGYTGELFF,TRBJ2-2,TRBD2,15,.,TRBV29-1
TGTGCCAGCAGTGGGCTTGTTGACAGGGGGCAAGAGACCCAGTACTTC,CASSGLVDRGQETQYF,TRBJ2-5,TRBD1,16,many,TRBV6-1
TGCGCCAGCAGCCCCAGCGGGAGCGGCTACAATGAGCAGTTCTTC,CASSPSGSGYNEQFF,TRBJ2-1,TRBD2,15,many,TRBV5-1
TGTGCCAGCAGTGAATTCAGGGGTTCTGGAAACACCATATATTTT,CASSEFRGSGNTIYF,TRBJ1-3,.,15,many,TRBV2
TGTGCCAGCAGCGCATCAGATACGCAGTATTTT,CASSASDTQYF,TRBJ2-3,.,11,many,TRBV7-2
TGTGCTAGCAGCTTCGGAGCGGGTTATATCCAAGAGACCCAGTACTTC,CASSFGAGYIQETQYF,TRBJ2-5,.,16,many,TRBV7-7
TGTGCCAGCAGCTTAGATTCGGGAGATACGCAGTATTTT,CASSLDSGDTQYF,TRBJ2-3,.,13,many,TRBV11-2
TGTGCCAGCAGCGTAGCCCAGGCCAGAAACTATGGCTACACCTTC,CASSVAQARNYGYTF,TRBJ1-2,.,15,few,TRBV9
TGTGCCAGCAGTTCCCAGGACCTGACTAGCACAGATACGCAGTATTTT,CASSSQDLTSTDTQYF,TRBJ2-3,.,16,many,TRBV6-5
TGCAGTGCTAGGGAGGGTCGGAGCTACTACGAGCAGTACTTC,CSAREGRSYYEQYF,TRBJ2-7,.,14,many,TRBV20-1
TGCAGTGCTCGGGGACAGGAACCAACTAATGAAAAACTGTTTTTT,CSARGQEPTNEKLFF,TRBJ1-4,TRBD1,15,few,TRBV20-1
TGTGCCAGCAGTTTATCGGGCTGGGGCAGCTCCTACGAGCAGTACTTC,CASSLSGWGSSYEQYF,TRBJ2-7,.,16,.,TRBV27
TGTGCCAGCAGTTACCCCCCCCGCACCGGGGAGCTGTTTTTT,CASSYPPRTGELFF,TRBJ2-2,.,14,.,TRBV6-7
TGTGCCAGTAGTCTACGGGTCTTCAATCAGCCCCAGCATTTT,CASSLRVFNQPQHF,TRBJ1-5,.,14,few,TRBV19
TGTGCCAGCAGTCCTACCGACAGGGGATTATCCGGAAACACCATATATTTT,CASSPTDRGLSGNTIYF,TRBJ1-3,TRBD1,17,once,TRBV12-3/TRBV12-4
TGTGCCAGCGGAGGGACAGGGCGAGGCTACGAGCAGTACTTC,CASGGTGRGYEQYF,TRBJ2-7,TRBD1,14,many,TRBV2
TGTGCCACCAGTGTCCTGCCCGCAGATACGCAGTATTTT,CATSVLPADTQYF,TRBJ2-3,.,13,few,TRBV24-1
TGCAGTGCTCTGGGACTAGCGGGAGGGTATGAGCAGTTCTTC,CSALGLAGGYEQFF,TRBJ2-1,TRBD2,14,.,TRBV20-1
TGTGCCAGCAGTGACTCTAGCGGCTCCTACAATGAGCAGTTCTTC,CASSDSSGSYNEQFF,TRBJ2-1,.,15,many,TRBV6-4
TGTGCCAGCAGCCCCCGGGGGTTAAACGAGCAGTACTTC,CASSPRGLNEQYF,TRBJ2-7,.,13,many,TRBV9
TGTGCCAGCAGACCCGGGACAACGCGGGCTAACACTGAAGCTTTCTTT,CASRPGTTRANTEAFF,TRBJ1-1,.,16,many,TRBV27
TGTGCCAGCAGTTACGCGGGAGGCTCTGGAAACACCATATATTTT,CASSYAGGSGNTIYF,TRBJ1-3,.,15,many,TRBV6-5
TGTGCCAGCAGCCCGCGGGGACTAGCGGAGAACAATGAGCAGTTCTTC,CASSPRGLAENNEQFF,TRBJ2-1,TRBD2,16,many,TRBV7-9
TGTGCCAGCAGCCCCGCCCTGACTCCCAGCTACACCTTC,CASSPALTPSYTF,TRBJ1-2,.,13,.,TRBV5-6
TGTGCCAGCAGCCCCCCCCCCGGGACAGGATTTTACGAGCAGTACTTC,CASSPPPGTGFYEQYF,TRBJ2-7,TRBD1,16,few,TRBV5-5
TGTGCCACCAACGGAGGTTTCCGGGGAAACACCATATATTTT,CATNGGFRGNTIYF,TRBJ1-3,.,14,.,TRBV15
TGTGCCAGCAGCCCCACCTTCGCCTTTTCGGGGTACAATGAGCAGTTCTTC,CASSPTFAFSGYNEQFF,TRBJ2-1,.,17,.,TRBV9